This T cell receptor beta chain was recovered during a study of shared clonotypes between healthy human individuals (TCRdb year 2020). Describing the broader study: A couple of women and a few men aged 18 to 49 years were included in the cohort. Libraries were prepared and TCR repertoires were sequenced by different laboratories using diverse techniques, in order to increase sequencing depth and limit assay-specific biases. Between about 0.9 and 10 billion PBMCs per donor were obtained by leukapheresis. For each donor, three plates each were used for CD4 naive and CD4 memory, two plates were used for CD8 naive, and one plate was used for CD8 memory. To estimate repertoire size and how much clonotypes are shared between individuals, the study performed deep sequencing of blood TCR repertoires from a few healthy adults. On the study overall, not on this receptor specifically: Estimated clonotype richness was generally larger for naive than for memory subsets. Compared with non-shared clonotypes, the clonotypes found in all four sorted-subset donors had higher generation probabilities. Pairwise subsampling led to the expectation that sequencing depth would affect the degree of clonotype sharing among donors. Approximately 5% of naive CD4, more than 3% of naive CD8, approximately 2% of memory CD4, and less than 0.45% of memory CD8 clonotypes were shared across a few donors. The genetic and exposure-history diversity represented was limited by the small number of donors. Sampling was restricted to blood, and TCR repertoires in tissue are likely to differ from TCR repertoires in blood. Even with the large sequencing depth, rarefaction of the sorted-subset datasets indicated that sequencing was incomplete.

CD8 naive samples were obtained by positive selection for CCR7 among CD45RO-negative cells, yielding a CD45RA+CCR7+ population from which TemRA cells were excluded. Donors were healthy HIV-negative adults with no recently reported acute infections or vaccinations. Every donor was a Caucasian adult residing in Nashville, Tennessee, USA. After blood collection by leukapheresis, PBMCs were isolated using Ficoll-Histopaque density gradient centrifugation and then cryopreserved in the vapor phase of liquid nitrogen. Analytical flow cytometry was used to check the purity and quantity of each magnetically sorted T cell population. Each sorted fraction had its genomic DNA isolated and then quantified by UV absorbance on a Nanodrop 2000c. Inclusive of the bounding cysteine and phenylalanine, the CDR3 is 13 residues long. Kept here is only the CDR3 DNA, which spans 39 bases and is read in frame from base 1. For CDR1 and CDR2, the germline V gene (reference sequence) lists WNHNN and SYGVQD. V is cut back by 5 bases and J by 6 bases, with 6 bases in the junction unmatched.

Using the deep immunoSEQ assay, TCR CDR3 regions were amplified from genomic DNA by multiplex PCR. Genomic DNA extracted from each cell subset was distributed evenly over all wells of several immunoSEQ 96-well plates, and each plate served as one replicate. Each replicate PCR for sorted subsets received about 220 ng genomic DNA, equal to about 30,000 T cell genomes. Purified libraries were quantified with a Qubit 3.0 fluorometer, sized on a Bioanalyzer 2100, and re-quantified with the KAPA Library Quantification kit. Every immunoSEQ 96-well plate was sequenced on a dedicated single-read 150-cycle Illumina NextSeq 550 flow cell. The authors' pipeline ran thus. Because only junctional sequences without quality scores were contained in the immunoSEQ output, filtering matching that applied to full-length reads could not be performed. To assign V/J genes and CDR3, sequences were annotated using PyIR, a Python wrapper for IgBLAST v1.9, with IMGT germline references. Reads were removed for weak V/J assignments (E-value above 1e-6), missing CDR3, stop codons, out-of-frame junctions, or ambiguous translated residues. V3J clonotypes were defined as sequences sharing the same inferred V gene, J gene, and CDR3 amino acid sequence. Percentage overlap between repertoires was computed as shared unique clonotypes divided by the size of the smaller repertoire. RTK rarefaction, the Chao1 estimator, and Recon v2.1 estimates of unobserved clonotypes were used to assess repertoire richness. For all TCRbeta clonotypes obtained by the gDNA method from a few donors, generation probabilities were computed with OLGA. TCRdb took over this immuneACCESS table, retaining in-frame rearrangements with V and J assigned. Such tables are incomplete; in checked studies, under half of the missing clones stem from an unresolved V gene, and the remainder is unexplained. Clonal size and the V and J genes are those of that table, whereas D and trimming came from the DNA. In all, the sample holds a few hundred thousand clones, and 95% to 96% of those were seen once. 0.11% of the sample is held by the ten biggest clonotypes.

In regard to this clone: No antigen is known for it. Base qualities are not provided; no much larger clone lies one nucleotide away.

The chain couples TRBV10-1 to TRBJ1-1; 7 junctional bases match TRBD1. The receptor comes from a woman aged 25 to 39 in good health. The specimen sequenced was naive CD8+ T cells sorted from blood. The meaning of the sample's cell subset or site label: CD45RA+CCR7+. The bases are TGCGCCAGCAGTTTGGACAGGTACGCTGAAGCTTTCTTT. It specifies CASSLDRYAEAFF.